The 14 T cell receptor beta chains below were found in one sample sequenced in a study of human T cells and chemical hapten exposure. The sample's time point: patch test 1, 2 weeks after DPC sensitization. Treatment defined: therapeutic diphenylcyclopropenone sensitization with weekly scalp DPC. MiXCR, applied by TCRdb to the RACE reads, yields one record per CDR3 protein. The sample includes more than 100,000 distinct CDR3 sequences, roughly 15% of them seen just once. This material consisted of whole blood, taken in connection with sensitization to the hapten diphenylcyclopropenone (DPC). These receptors originate from a man in his late teens or twenties with alopecia areata. Some clones in this sample may be carry-over from other donors' samples.

This chain connects TRBV7-8 to TRBJ2-1; D assignment may be TRBD1 or TRBD2 (5 bases each). V lost 5 bases and J 4 bases, leaving 18 bases between the germline ends. The CDR3 is 16 amino acids. The germline gives CDR1 SGHVS, CDR2 FQNEAQ. The CDR3 DNA reads as TGTGCCAGCAGCCCAGCGCACGGGACGGAGTACAATGAGCAGTTCTTC. Translated: CASSPAHGTEYNEQFF.

V and J are TRBV19 and TRBJ1-1, with 7 bases fitting TRBD1. The CDR3 is made up of 14 amino acids. CDR1 and CDR2 (germline): LNHDA, SQIVND (reference sequence). Losses at the gene ends were 6 bases for V and 0 bases for J; bases not matched to a gene: 4. The CDR3, as DNA: TGTGCCAGTAGCTCCAGGGGGTTGAACACTGAAGCTTTCTTT. It codes for CASSSRGLNTEAFF.

This clonotype was observed many times. The rearrangement uses TRBV20-1 and TRBJ1-6; TRBD1 matches at 7 bases. Germline CDR1 DFQATT, CDR2 SNEGSKA (reference sequence). After removal of 6 bases from V and 7 bases from J, the junction contained 6 bases not matched to a gene. CDR3 length: 13 amino acids. In nucleotides, the CDR3 is TGCAGTGCCATACAGGGGTTCAATTCACCCCTCCACTTT. As protein: CSAIQGFNSPLHF.

A few counts support this clonotype. This chain connects TRBV12-3 or TRBV12-4 to TRBJ1-4, with unresolved D. The CDR3 spans 14 residues. Trimming removed 2 bases from V and 3 bases from J, with 7 bases in between. The CDR3 reads CASSLNGPNEKLFF. The CDR3, as DNA: TGTGCCAGCAGTTTAAATGGACCTAATGAAAAACTGTTTTTT.

This chain uses TRBV3-1 with TRBJ2-1; D gene uncertain. CDR1 and CDR2 from the germline V gene are LGHDT and YNNKEL (reference sequence). V lost 4 bases and J 0 bases, leaving 7 bases between the germline ends. This CDR3 region has 14 residues. In DNA form, the CDR3 reads TGTGCCAGCAGCCTTTCGGGCTCCTACAATGAGCAGTTCTTC. Translated, it gives CASSLSGSYNEQFF.

The J gene is TRBJ2-6, the V gene TRBV20-1, with 7 bases that match TRBD1. This CDR3 is built from 16 residues. With 6 bases clipped from V and 0 bases from J, the junction kept 8 bases outside the gene matches. CDR1 is DFQATT, CDR2 SNEGSKA, per germline (reference sequence). This CDR3 reads CSALGQPSSGANVLTF. The CDR3 nucleotides read TGCAGTGCGTTGGGACAGCCAAGCTCTGGGGCCAACGTCCTGACTTTC.

There are many counts of this clonotype. This chain uses TRBV5-5 with TRBJ2-3; D remains ambiguous. This CDR3 spans 12 amino acids. Germline V lookup: CDR1 SGHKS, CDR2 YYEKEE (reference sequence). Trimming pared 4 bases from V and 4 bases from J, leaving 7 bases between. The CDR3 reads CASSQKPDTQYF. CDR3 nucleotides: TGTGCCAGCAGCCAGAAGCCAGATACGCAGTATTTT.

The sample holds a few counts of this clonotype. The junction departs from germline at one end; a sequencing error may be responsible. The chain employs TRBV7-9 and TRBJ1-2; unclear D gene. Germline CDR1 and CDR2: SEHNR and FQNEAQ (reference sequence). CDR3 length: 15 amino acids. CDR3 sequence: CASSLGVTAKYGYTF. The CDR3 region has the DNA TGTGCCAGCAGCTTAGGTGTTACAGCTAAATATGGCTACACCTTC.

This clonotype was detected a few times. The chain combines TRBV2 with TRBJ2-2; perhaps TRBD1 as D (6 bases). Trimming shortened V by 9 bases and J by 2 bases, and 13 bases separated the two germline ends. CDR1 SNHLY and CDR2 FYNNEI come from the germline V gene. The CDR3 length is 14 residues. CDR3: CASSGTPNTGELFF. The CDR3 DNA is TGTGCCAGTTCCGGGACACCTAACACCGGGGAGCTGTTTTTT.

This clonotype was picked up a small number of times. V is TRBV18 and J is TRBJ2-6; TRBD2 matches at 8 bases. Germline lookup yields CDR1 KGHSH and CDR2 LQKENI. CDR3 length: 18 residues. Trimming at V came to 1 base and at J to 3 bases, leaving 8 bases not matched to a gene. In DNA, the CDR3 is TGTGCCAGCTCACCACGAGTTCCAGGGACTAGTGGGGCCAACGTCCTGACTTTC. It translates to CASSPRVPGTSGANVLTF.

The V and J genes are TRBV4-1 and TRBJ2-3; D ambiguous. Germline V gene lookup returns CDR1 MGHRA and CDR2 YSYEKL. V gave up 1 base and J gave up 2 bases, with 4 bases separating them. There are 13 residues in the CDR3. In nucleotides, the CDR3 is TGCGCCAGCAGCCAAGTAACCACAGATACGCAGTATTTT. Amino acids: CASSQVTTDTQYF.

In its sample, this clonotype was seen many times. The chain recombines TRBV3-1 with TRBJ1-2, with 8 nucleotides matching TRBD1. CDR3 length equals 14 residues. Per the germline V gene, CDR1 is LGHDT and CDR2 is YNNKEL (reference sequence). The V gene end was trimmed by 0 bases and the J gene end by 6 bases; junction bases not matched to a gene: 3. The CDR3 is CASSQDNRGNGYTF. Written as DNA, the CDR3 is TGTGCCAGCAGCCAAGATAACAGGGGGAATGGCTACACCTTC. Using reference TRBV3-1 and TRBJ1-2 for the parts outside the CDR3, the full variable domain is DTAVSQTPKYLVTQMGNDKSIKCEQNLGHDTMYWYKQDSKKFLKIMFSYNNKELIINETVPNRFSPKSPDKAHLNLHINSLELGDSAVYFCASSQDNRGNGYTFGSGTRLTVV.

This sequence joins TRBV9 and TRBJ2-7; D tentatively reads TRBD1 or TRBD2 (5 bases each). This CDR3 is 14 amino acids long. V lost 4 bases and J 3 bases, leaving 14 bases between the germline ends. The germline gives CDR1 SGDLS, CDR2 YYNGEE. CDR3 protein: CASSLWDGSYEQYV. The CDR3 DNA reads TGTGCCAGCAGCCTCTGGGACGGAAGCTACGAGCAGTACGTC.

This clonotype was observed a handful of times. The CDR3 DNA reads as TGTGCCAGCAGCTTCCGACAGGGGAGCACAGATACGCAGTATTTT. This gives the protein CASSFRQGSTDTQYF. This rearrangement joins TRBV11-1 to TRBJ2-3; 8 bases are shared with TRBD1. Germline loops: CDR1 SGHAT, CDR2 FQDESV (reference sequence). After removal of 3 bases from V and 0 bases from J, the junction contained 2 bases not matched to a gene. The CDR3 extends over 15 amino acids. Looking up the rest from reference TRBV11-1 and TRBJ2-3 gives the full variable domain: EAEVAQSPRYKITEKSQAVAFWCDPISGHATLYWYRQILGQGPELLVQFQDESVVDDSQLPKDRFSAERLKGVDSTLKIQPAELGDSAMYLCASSFRQGSTDTQYFGPGTRLTVL.